These 11 T cell receptor beta chains share one sample of origin, sequenced in a study of blood T cell repertoires in COVID-19 (TCRdb year 2020). Library construction relied on the immunoSEQ multiplex PCR assay. Sourced from immuneACCESS, this table was stored by TCRdb with only in-frame sequences that have V and J called. A share of the clones is absent; for the studies checked, an unresolved V gene accounts for under half, and the remainder has no known explanation. In this sample the table shows about 180,000 clones, approximately 85% of which occur a single time. In total, the top ten clones hold roughly 8.7% of the sample. The specimen sequenced was PBMCs or T cells enriched from blood (not recorded which). These receptors were collected from a woman aged 30 to 39 who had recovered from COVID-19.

Here the CDR3 DNA reads TGTGCCAGCAGCTCATGGACTAGTGGCTACGAGCAGTACTTC. It encodes CASSSWTSGYEQYF. V usage is TRBV7-2 and J usage is TRBJ2-7, with 7 bases aligning to TRBD2. V trimming: 4 bases; J trimming: 3 bases; junction bases outside the gene matches: 6. Germline V gene sequence: CDR1 SGHTA, CDR2 FQGNSA. The CDR3 covers 14 residues.

V gene TRBV2 combines with J gene TRBJ1-2; a weak D match, TRBD1 (6 bases). This CDR3 has 14 residues. CDR1 and CDR2 from the germline V gene are SNHLY and FYNNEI. V was shortened by 6 bases and J by 6 bases, with 17 bases between the two germline ends. CDR3 in amino acids: CASSQRGKGDGYTF. CDR3 nucleotide sequence: TGTGCCAGCAGCCAAAGGGGGAAGGGAGATGGCTACACCTTC. The full variable domain, its missing parts supplied by reference TRBV2 and TRBJ1-2, is EPEVTQTPSHQVTQMGQEVILRCVPISNHLYFYWYRQILGQKVEFLVSFYNNEISEKSEIFDDQFSVERPDGSNFTLKIRSTKLEDSAMYFCASSQRGKGDGYTFGSGTRLTVV.

The chain combines TRBV19 with TRBJ2-7, with 8 bases lining up with TRBD2. Germline V gene data show CDR1 as LNHDA and CDR2 as SQIVND (reference sequence). This CDR3 has 15 amino acids. V shed 3 bases, J shed 3 bases, and the junction held 7 bases outside the gene matches. The CDR3 loop is CASSIAAGGGYEQYF. For the CDR3, the DNA is TGTGCCAGTAGTATCGCTGCGGGAGGCGGCTACGAGCAGTACTTC. Drawing the rest from reference TRBV19 and TRBJ2-7, the complete variable domain is DGGITQSPKYLFRKEGQNVTLSCEQNLNHDAMYWYRQDPGQGLRLIYYSQIVNDFQKGDIAEGYSVSREKKESFPLTVTSAQKNPTAFYLCASSIAAGGGYEQYFGPGTRLTVT.

The rearrangement joins TRBV2 to TRBJ2-2, with a weak D call TRBD1 (5 bases). The V end lost 6 bases, the J end lost 5 bases, and 10 bases lay between the germline ends. Germline-derived CDR1 and CDR2 are SNHLY and FYNNEI. This CDR3 spans 13 amino acids. The chain's CDR3 is CASRGERTGELFF. As DNA, the CDR3 is TGTGCCAGCAGAGGGGAACGTACCGGGGAGCTGTTTTTT.

This chain uses TRBV28 with TRBJ2-1; 13 bases are shared with TRBD2. The CDR3 is made up of 18 amino acids. Losses at the gene ends were 4 bases for V and 7 bases for J; bases not matched to a gene: 13. CDR1 MDHEN and CDR2 SYDVKM come from the germline V gene. The CDR3 loop reads CASSSELAGGPSRNEQFF. CDR3 nucleotides: TGTGCCAGCAGTTCCGAACTAGCGGGAGGGCCTTCCCGGAATGAGCAGTTCTTC.

The V and J genes are TRBV15 and TRBJ2-2; perhaps TRBD1 as D (5 bases). The CDR3 length is 14 residues. Trimming stripped 2 bases from V and 4 bases from J, with 8 bases between. Germline CDR1 reads LNHNV; CDR2 reads YYDKDF (reference sequence). The CDR3 DNA sequence: TGTGCCACCAGCAGAATCACAGGCACCGGGGAGCTGTTTTTT. It specifies CATSRITGTGELFF.

The V gene is TRBV3-1 (or the pseudogene TRBV3-2), the J gene TRBJ1-1; 7 bases agree with TRBD1. V shed 4 bases, J shed 1 base, and the junction held 3 bases outside the gene matches. CDR3 length: 14 amino acids. Looked up from germline, CDR1 is LGHDT and CDR2 is YNNKEL (reference sequence). CDR3 amino acids: CASSRQGQNTEAFF. In nucleotides, the CDR3 is TGTGCCAGCAGCCGACAGGGACAGAACACTGAAGCTTTCTTT.

This clone was seen more than once but under ten times. The CDR3 bases are TGTGCCAGCAGCTTATTGGTTAGCAGGGCAAATTCACCCCTCCACTTT. It is translated as CASSLLVSRANSPLHF. The chain links TRBV7-2 to TRBJ1-6; possibly TRBD1 for D (5 bases). Deletions cut 2 bases from V and 7 bases from J, with 15 bases between. The CDR3 spans 16 residues. CDR1 SGHTA and CDR2 FQGNSA come from the germline V gene.

This clone was picked up one time. This rearrangement joins TRBV28 to TRBJ1-1; no clear D gene. Looked up from germline, CDR1 is MDHEN and CDR2 is SYDVKM. The CDR3 extends over 14 amino acids. Deletions cut 8 bases from V and 1 base from J, with 14 bases between. This CDR3 is CASGLWRPNTEAFF. For the CDR3, the DNA is TGTGCCAGCGGTCTGTGGCGGCCGAACACTGAAGCTTTCTTT.

The chain combines TRBV5-5 with TRBJ1-1; the D gene is possibly TRBD1 (5 bases). Germline CDR1 SGHKS, CDR2 YYEKEE (reference sequence). Trimming left V 0 bases short and J 5 bases short, with 8 bases between. There are 13 residues in the CDR3. As DNA, the CDR3 is TGTGCCAGCAGCTTGGGGGGCTTTACTGAAGCTTTCTTT. Translation: CASSLGGFTEAFF.

The genes are TRBV27 and TRBJ1-6; TRBD1 aligns across 10 bases. The length of the CDR3 is 15 residues. The V segment lost 5 bases and the J segment 7 bases; nucleotides outside the gene matches: 5. Germline assignment: CDR1 MNHEY and CDR2 SMNVEV (reference sequence). The CDR3 DNA sequence: TGTGCCAGCAGTCCAGGGGACAGGGGAAATTCACCCCTCCACTTT. Translating gives CASSPGDRGNSPLHF.